The TCR beta chain described here comes from a study of T-cell reconstitution after alpha-beta-depleted transplantation in children. Broader study findings: About two months after transplant, alpha-beta T cells reportedly came from several hundred expanded graft clones. At the one-year point after transplant, T-cell counts and TCRbeta diversity were found to come mostly from T cells that had been newly produced. Several patients had high TCRbeta diversity at day 60; it came from surviving recipient T cells and thymic progenitors.

A library of TCRbeta sequences, prepared with unique molecular identifiers, was generated. TCRdb re-analysed the PCR reads in MiXCR, keeping a single row per CDR3 protein. Of about 78,000 distinct CDR3 sequences detected, roughly an eighth appear once; the ten largest clones hold 27%. Germline assignment: CDR1 KGHDR and CDR2 SFDVKD. The CDR3 has 17 residues. With 6 bases clipped from V and 5 bases from J, the junction kept 12 bases outside the gene matches. As concerns this clonotype: The antigen remains undetermined.

The sequences come from PBMCs, mostly from graft donor cells, collected 180 days after TCRalphabeta/CD19-depleted stem cell transplant. The rearrangement joins TRBV24-1 to TRBJ2-3, with 11 bases matching TRBD2. The receptor's source is a male patient aged 2 to 10 who had a stem cell transplant for acute lymphoblastic leukemia, so the T cells may come from the graft donor. This chain's CDR3 is CATSKPRTSGLEDTQYF. CDR3 nucleotide sequence: TGTGCCACCAGTAAACCCCGGACTAGCGGGTTGGAAGATACGCAGTATTTT.